This is a list of T cell receptor beta chains from one sample in a study of cytomegalovirus exposure and HLA in healthy donors. Profiling relied on immunoSEQ multiplex PCR, and the TCRdb table lists in-frame clones only, not all of them. Of about 110,000 clones detected, nearly 80% appear once; the ten largest clones hold around 1.3%. Sample: PBMCs. The receptors here all came from a woman in her 30s in good health and CMV-seronegative. The CDR3 runs from the conserved cysteine through the conserved F or W. D genes are given only for firm matches. The listing skips clone size in some rows; elsewhere it reads once, few, many or a size class.

D gene: .
clone size: .
J gene: TRBJ1-5
V gene: TRBV6-6
CDR3 DNA: TGTGCCAGCAGTTCACAGGTCCAGCAGCCCCAGCATTTT
CDR3 protein: CASSSQVQQPQHF

D gene: .
clone size: .
J gene: TRBJ2-5
V gene: TRBV7-9
CDR3 DNA: TGTGCCAGCAGCTTAAAGGGGGTACCACAAGAGACCCAGTACTTC
CDR3 protein: CASSLKGVPQETQYF

D gene: .
clone size: .
J gene: TRBJ1-1
V gene: TRBV25-1
CDR3 DNA: TGTGCCAGCAGTTGGGGAGGGATGAACACTGAAGCTTTCTTT
CDR3 protein: CASSWGGMNTEAFF

D gene: TRBD2
clone size: .
J gene: TRBJ2-5
V gene: TRBV13
CDR3 DNA: TGTGCCAGCAGCCGAGTGGGAAGTGGACTAGCGGGACAAGAGACCCAGTACTTC
CDR3 protein: CASSRVGSGLAGQETQYF

D gene: .
clone size: .
J gene: TRBJ2-1
V gene: TRBV30
CDR3 DNA: TGTGCCTGGACCTTGGGGGGTGGGTTTTTAGATGAGCAGTTCTTC
CDR3 protein: CAWTLGGGFLDEQFF

D gene: .
clone size: .
J gene: TRBJ1-5
V gene: TRBV6-5
CDR3 DNA: TGTGCCAGCAGTTACTCAGGGGAGGCTCAGCCCCAGCATTTT
CDR3 protein: CASSYSGEAQPQHF

D gene: TRBD1
clone size: .
J gene: TRBJ2-7
V gene: TRBV7-2
CDR3 DNA: TGTGCCAGCAGCCCCAGAACAGGGGGCCTATCCTACGAGCAGTACTTC
CDR3 protein: CASSPRTGGLSYEQYF

D gene: TRBD2
clone size: .
J gene: TRBJ2-1
V gene: TRBV7-2
CDR3 DNA: TGTGCCAGCAGCTCGCAATCCGGGACTAGCGGGAGGGGCCGCCAGTTCTTC
CDR3 protein: CASSSQSGTSGRGRQFF

D gene: .
clone size: .
J gene: TRBJ2-1
V gene: TRBV27
CDR3 DNA: TGTGCCAGCAGTATGAGCTCCTACAATGAGCAGTTCTTC
CDR3 protein: CASSMSSYNEQFF

D gene: .
clone size: once
J gene: TRBJ2-3
V gene: TRBV20-1
CDR3 DNA: TGCAGTGCTAGTAACTTAGATACGCAGTATTTT
CDR3 protein: CSASNLDTQYF

D gene: .
clone size: .
J gene: TRBJ1-1
V gene: TRBV6-6
CDR3 DNA: TGTGCCAGCGCAGGGGTAAACACTGAAGCTTTCTTT
CDR3 protein: CASAGVNTEAFF

D gene: TRBD1
clone size: .
J gene: TRBJ1-1
V gene: TRBV27
CDR3 DNA: TGTGCCAGCAGTCCAAGGACAGGGGGGAACACTGAAGCTTTCTTT
CDR3 protein: CASSPRTGGNTEAFF

D gene: .
clone size: .
J gene: TRBJ2-2
V gene: TRBV6-5
CDR3 DNA: TGTGCCAGCCGGGGGGCGGGGAACACCGGGGAGCTGTTTTTT
CDR3 protein: CASRGAGNTGELFF

D gene: .
clone size: .
J gene: TRBJ2-1
V gene: TRBV4-3
CDR3 DNA: TGCGCCAGCAGCCATGAGACTAGTCGCGGCTATGAGCAGTTCTTC
CDR3 protein: CASSHETSRGYEQFF

D gene: TRBD2
clone size: .
J gene: TRBJ2-1
V gene: TRBV12-5
CDR3 DNA: TGTGCTAGTGGTTTGGGACTAGCGGGGAAGAATGAGCAGTTCTTC
CDR3 protein: CASGLGLAGKNEQFF

D gene: .
clone size: .
J gene: TRBJ2-2
V gene: TRBV6-1
CDR3 DNA: TGTGCCAGCAGTGACGAGGGTGCTCGTACCGGGGAGCTGTTTTTT
CDR3 protein: CASSDEGARTGELFF

D gene: .
clone size: .
J gene: TRBJ2-3
V gene: TRBV7-9
CDR3 DNA: TGTGCCAGCAGCCCGACATTTAGCACAGATACGCAGTATTTT
CDR3 protein: CASSPTFSTDTQYF

D gene: TRBD2
clone size: .
J gene: TRBJ2-1
V gene: TRBV4-3
CDR3 DNA: TGCGCCAGCAGCCAAGATCCAGTAATAGCGGGGACTGCCTACAATGAGCAGTTCTTC
CDR3 protein: CASSQDPVIAGTAYNEQFF

D gene: TRBD1
clone size: few
J gene: TRBJ1-2
V gene: TRBV14
CDR3 DNA: TGTGCCAGCAGCCAAGGGGGACAGGCCCGTTATGGCTACACCTTC
CDR3 protein: CASSQGGQARYGYTF

D gene: TRBD1
clone size: .
J gene: TRBJ1-2
V gene: TRBV5-6
CDR3 DNA: TGTGCCAGCAGCCTCGGACAGGGTCACTATGGCTACACCTTC
CDR3 protein: CASSLGQGHYGYTF

D gene: TRBD1
clone size: .
J gene: TRBJ1-1
V gene: TRBV18
CDR3 DNA: TGTGCCAGCTCACCACAGGGACAGGGGACCACTGAAGCTTTCTTT
CDR3 protein: CASSPQGQGTTEAFF

D gene: TRBD1
clone size: .
J gene: TRBJ1-2
V gene: TRBV23-1
CDR3 DNA: TGCGCCAGCAGTAAGGGACAGAACTATGGCTACACCTTC
CDR3 protein: CASSKGQNYGYTF

D gene: .
clone size: .
J gene: TRBJ2-6
V gene: TRBV2
CDR3 DNA: TGTGCCAGCAGCCAGGGTAGAGTCCAAAGCTCTGGGGCCAACGTCCTGACTTTC
CDR3 protein: CASSQGRVQSSGANVLTF

D gene: .
clone size: .
J gene: TRBJ2-1
V gene: TRBV9
CDR3 DNA: TGTGCCAGCAGCGGGGCTCCACTTCGGGAGCAGTTCTTC
CDR3 protein: CASSGAPLREQFF

D gene: .
clone size: few
J gene: TRBJ1-5
V gene: TRBV30
CDR3 DNA: TGTGCCTGGAGCCTCGGGACACCCGGCAATCAGCCCCAGCATTTT
CDR3 protein: CAWSLGTPGNQPQHF

D gene: .
clone size: .
J gene: TRBJ2-7
V gene: TRBV6-5
CDR3 DNA: TGTGCCAGCAGGCGGGACCCGAGAGACGAGCAGTACTTC
CDR3 protein: CASRRDPRDEQYF

D gene: TRBD2
clone size: .
J gene: TRBJ2-3
V gene: TRBV7-2
CDR3 DNA: TGTGCCAGCAGCTTAGGGACTAGCGGGGGGGCCTCATATACGCAGTATTTT
CDR3 protein: CASSLGTSGGASYTQYF

D gene: .
clone size: .
J gene: TRBJ2-1
V gene: TRBV6-5
CDR3 DNA: TGTGCCAGCAGCGGGACTTTCAATGAGCAGTTCTTC
CDR3 protein: CASSGTFNEQFF

D gene: TRBD2
clone size: .
J gene: TRBJ2-7
V gene: TRBV6-5
CDR3 DNA: TGTGCCAGCAGTCAAAGCGGGAGTAAGTCCTACGAGCAGTACTTC
CDR3 protein: CASSQSGSKSYEQYF

D gene: .
clone size: .
J gene: TRBJ2-5
V gene: TRBV6-1
CDR3 DNA: TGTGCCAGCACGTTGAGCCAAGAGACCCAGTACTTC
CDR3 protein: CASTLSQETQYF